The subject of this entry is one TCR beta chain. These data originate in a study of cytomegalovirus exposure and HLA in healthy donors. PCR employed 60 Vbeta and 13 Jbeta primers. This table comes from immunoSEQ multiplex PCR, and its TCRdb copy is limited to in-frame clones, with some not included. The table includes approximately 150,000 clones, over 65% detected once. This CDR3 has 14 amino acids. Per germline, CDR1 KGHSH and CDR2 LQKENI. Trimming cost V 6 bases and J 4 bases; bases outside gene matches: 7. The sequence came from a man aged 40-50 years in good health and CMV-seropositive. V usage is TRBV18 and J usage is TRBJ1-1; 8 bases align to TRBD1. The sample was PBMCs. CDR3 in amino acids: CASSPRDRITEAFF. In nucleotides, the CDR3 is TGTGCCAGCTCGCCCCGGGACAGGATCACTGAAGCTTTCTTT.